This is a list of T cell receptor beta chains from one sample in a study of somatic reversion in DOCK8 deficiency. TCRdb independently ran MiXCR on the multiplex PCR reads; one entry per CDR3 protein. The sample records more than 1,000 distinct CDR3 sequences, less than 30% being singletons. Sample: peripheral blood. The receptors were sampled from a human donor with DOCK8 deficiency. CDR3s include the opening cysteine and the closing phenylalanine or tryptophan. D genes are given only for firm matches. Size values are once, few and many counts, or a class for expanded clones, and some rows have none.

D,V,size,J,CDR3,DNA
-,TRBV4-1,-,TRBJ1-6,CASSQDSAWTGNSPLHF,TGCGCCAGCAGCCAAGATAGTGCGTGGACTGGTAATTCACCCCTCCACTTT
TRBD1,TRBV12-5,few,TRBJ1-2,CASGLGTGSGVGYTF,TGTGCTAGTGGTTTGGGGACAGGATCAGGGGTAGGCTACACCTTC
-,TRBV27,-,TRBJ2-1,CASSLNPTDSYNEQFF,TGTGCCAGCAGTTTAAATCCTACGGACAGCTACAATGAGCAGTTCTTC
-,TRBV20-1,-,TRBJ1-3,CSARTLSGNTIYF,TGCAGTGCGAGGACTTTATCTGGAAACACCATATATTTT
-,TRBV18,-,TRBJ1-1,CASSPLLIQTGVSTEAFF,TGTGCCAGCTCACCACTCCTAATCCAAACAGGAGTGTCCACTGAAGCTTTCTTT
-,TRBV6-1,many,TRBJ2-7,CASTQGRGYEQYF,TGTGCCAGCACTCAGGGAAGGGGCTACGAGCAGTACTTC
-,TRBV3-2,few,TRBJ2-1,CASSHDGRARGEQFF,TGTGCCAGCAGCCACGACGGGAGGGCCCGAGGGGAGCAGTTCTTC
-,TRBV18,few,TRBJ1-1,CASSRGGVNTEAFF,TGTGCCAGCTCACGCGGGGGGGTAAACACTGAAGCTTTCTTT
-,TRBV12-3/TRBV12-4,medium-sized,TRBJ2-3,CASSDSGVTGDTQYF,TGTGCCAGCAGTGATTCCGGGGTAACGGGAGATACGCAGTATTTT
-,TRBV6-6,many,TRBJ1-5,CASSYSSEFSNQPQHF,TGTGCCAGCAGTTACTCTAGCGAGTTTAGCAATCAGCCCCAGCATTTT
TRBD2,TRBV12-3/TRBV12-4,large,TRBJ2-7,CASRLAEPYEQYF,TGTGCCAGCAGGCTAGCGGAACCCTACGAGCAGTACTTC
-,TRBV20-1,many,TRBJ1-4,CSARDATGTGEKLFF,TGCAGTGCTAGAGATGCGACAGGTACGGGCGAAAAACTGTTTTTT
-,TRBV20-1,-,TRBJ1-1,CSLVIPGGTEAFF,TGCAGTCTTGTCATCCCTGGTGGCACTGAAGCTTTCTTT
-,TRBV6-4,-,TRBJ2-6,CASSASNSGANVLTF,TGTGCCAGCAGTGCCAGTAACTCTGGGGCCAACGTCCTGACTTTC
-,TRBV7-8,-,TRBJ1-1,CASSLGGANTEAFF,TGTGCCAGCAGCTTAGGAGGGGCTAACACTGAAGCTTTCTTT
-,TRBV4-3,-,TRBJ1-4,CASSQEMGRTNEKLFF,TGCGCCAGCAGCCAAGAAATGGGGAGAACTAATGAAAAACTGTTTTTT
TRBD1,TRBV6-2/TRBV6-3,-,TRBJ1-2,CASSYFRTGGTDYGYTF,TGTGCCAGCAGTTATTTTCGGACAGGGGGCACAGACTATGGCTACACCTTC
TRBD1,TRBV7-9,-,TRBJ2-7,CASSLGQGDSYEQYF,TGTGCCAGCAGCTTGGGACAGGGGGACTCCTACGAGCAGTACTTC
TRBD2,TRBV10-3,-,TRBJ2-5,CATSEPLAGIRETQYF,TGTGCCACCAGTGAGCCACTAGCGGGAATAAGGGAGACCCAGTACTTC
-,TRBV27,-,TRBJ1-2,CASTPSGISPVGYTF,TGTGCCAGCACCCCCTCCGGGATCTCCCCAGTAGGCTACACCTTC
-,TRBV6-6,-,TRBJ1-5,CASSRGAGNQPQHF,TGTGCCAGCAGTCGAGGGGCAGGCAATCAGCCCCAGCATTTT
TRBD1,TRBV19,-,TRBJ1-1,CASSIGTGNTEAFF,TGTGCCAGTAGTATCGGGACAGGGAACACTGAAGCTTTCTTT
TRBD1,TRBV9,few,TRBJ1-2,CASSVRLSGGPFYGYTF,TGTGCCAGCAGCGTCAGACTGTCAGGGGGCCCCTTCTATGGCTACACCTTC
-,TRBV6-2/TRBV6-3,-,TRBJ2-7,CATGLIAVSYEQYF,TGTGCCACGGGGCTCATAGCGGTTTCCTACGAGCAGTACTTC
-,TRBV7-6,-,TRBJ1-3,CASRAMDKGNTIYF,TGTGCCAGCAGGGCTATGGACAAAGGGAACACCATATATTTT
-,TRBV15,-,TRBJ1-3,CATSRTFGQGNTIYF,TGTGCCACCAGCAGAACTTTTGGACAGGGAAACACCATATATTTT
-,TRBV5-1,few,TRBJ1-1,CASSGAGTANTEAFF,TGCGCCAGCAGCGGCGCCGGGACGGCGAACACTGAAGCTTTCTTT
-,TRBV11-2,medium-sized,TRBJ2-5,CASLQETQYF,TGTGCCAGCTTACAAGAGACCCAGTACTTC
TRBD1,TRBV6-6,medium-sized,TRBJ1-5,CASSYGRTGKEPQHF,TGTGCCAGCAGTTACGGTCGGACAGGGAAGGAGCCCCAGCATTTT
-,TRBV2,few,TRBJ1-4,CASTRPGQKLFF,TGTGCCAGCACCCGGCCGGGCCAAAAACTGTTTTTT
-,TRBV7-8,few,TRBJ2-7,CASSGAGYEQYF,TGTGCCAGCAGCGGGGCTGGGTACGAGCAGTACTTC
-,TRBV6-6,many,TRBJ2-1,CASSRGYNEQFF,TGTGCCAGCTCTCGGGGGTACAATGAGCAGTTCTTC
TRBD2,TRBV3-1,-,TRBJ2-1,CASCPGGNLNEQFF,TGTGCCAGCTGTCCGGGAGGGAACCTCAATGAGCAGTTCTTC
-,TRBV4-2,few,TRBJ1-3,CASSQESWSVAGNTIYF,TGTGCCAGCAGCCAAGAATCTTGGTCAGTAGCTGGAAACACCATATATTTT
-,TRBV2,few,TRBJ1-3,CATQTSRSSGNTIYF,TGTGCCACCCAAACGTCCCGGAGCTCTGGAAACACCATATATTTT
TRBD1,TRBV28,medium-sized,TRBJ2-7,CASGYSGTGQGFYEQYF,TGTGCCAGCGGCTATTCCGGGACGGGACAGGGCTTCTACGAGCAGTACTTC
-,TRBV12-3/TRBV12-4,hyperexpanded,TRBJ1-1,CASTKGEANTEAFF,TGTGCCAGCACCAAAGGGGAGGCGAACACTGAAGCTTTCTTT
-,TRBV20-1,few,TRBJ1-3,CSARAQGGNTIYF,TGCAGTGCAAGAGCGCAGGGCGGAAACACCATATATTTT
-,TRBV6-2/TRBV6-3,medium-sized,TRBJ1-2,CASSYGPIWVYGYTF,TGTGCCAGCAGTTATGGACCCATATGGGTATATGGCTACACCTTC
-,TRBV20-1,-,TRBJ1-2,CSEDGPWGVSGYTF,TGCAGCGAAGACGGCCCTTGGGGAGTTTCCGGCTACACCTTC
-,TRBV7-9,-,TRBJ1-5,CASSSISRRSGPNQPQHF,TGTGCCAGCAGCTCCATATCGCGGCGGTCCGGGCCCAATCAGCCCCAGCATTTT
TRBD1,TRBV12-3/TRBV12-4,medium-sized,TRBJ1-2,CASIQHTSGQLFFNYGYTF,TGTGCCAGCATACAACACACCTCGGGACAGCTATTCTTTAACTATGGCTACACCTTC
TRBD1,TRBV7-9,-,TRBJ2-1,CASSVPGQAQFF,TGTGCCAGCAGCGTCCCCGGACAGGCGCAGTTCTTC
-,TRBV5-4,many,TRBJ1-3,CASSLEVSGNTIYF,TGTGCCAGCAGCTTGGAGGTCTCTGGAAACACCATATATTTT
-,TRBV2,many,TRBJ1-2,CASSEGLGYGYTF,TGTGCCAGCAGTGAAGGACTAGGCTATGGCTACACCTTC
TRBD2,TRBV10-3,-,TRBJ2-7,CAISDTQILRGISYEQYF,TGTGCCATCAGTGACACCCAGATTTTGCGGGGGATCTCCTACGAGCAGTACTTC
-,TRBV7-9,-,TRBJ2-1,CASTPGVDEQFF,TGTGCCAGCACCCCGGGGGTCGATGAGCAGTTCTTC
-,TRBV19,few,TRBJ1-5,CATQTSGTQNQPQHF,TGTGCCACTCAAACATCCGGGACTCAAAATCAGCCCCAGCATTTT
-,TRBV12-3/TRBV12-4,medium-sized,TRBJ1-1,CATVTGRKNTEAFF,TGTGCCACCGTTACCGGGAGGAAGAACACTGAAGCTTTCTTT
-,TRBV25-1,-,TRBJ1-2,CASSITNYGYTF,TGTGCCAGCAGTATTACTAACTATGGCTACACCTTC
-,TRBV7-9,-,TRBJ1-1,CASSSGGNTEAFF,TGTGCCAGCAGCTCGGGGGGGAACACTGAAGCTTTCTTT